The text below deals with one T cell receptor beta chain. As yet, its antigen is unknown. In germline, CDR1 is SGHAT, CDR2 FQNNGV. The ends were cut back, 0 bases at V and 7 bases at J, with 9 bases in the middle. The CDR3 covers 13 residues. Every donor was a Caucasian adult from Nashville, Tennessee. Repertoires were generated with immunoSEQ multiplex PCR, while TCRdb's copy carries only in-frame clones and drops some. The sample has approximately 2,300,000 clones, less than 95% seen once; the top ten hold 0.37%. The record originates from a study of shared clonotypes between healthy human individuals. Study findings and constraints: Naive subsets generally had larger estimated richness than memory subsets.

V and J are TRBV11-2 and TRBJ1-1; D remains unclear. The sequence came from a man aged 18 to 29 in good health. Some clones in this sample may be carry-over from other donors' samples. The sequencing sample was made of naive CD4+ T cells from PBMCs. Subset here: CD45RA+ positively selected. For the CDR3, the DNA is TGTGCCAGCAGCTTAGAGGGTTTCGGTGAAGCTTTCTTT. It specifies CASSLEGFGEAFF.